These 20 T cell receptor beta chains originate from one sample sequenced in a study of T cell repertoires in cytomegalovirus infection (dated by TCRdb to 2018 to 2020). Their recognized antigens are unknown. Sequenced using an Illumina HiSeq 1500. TCRdb cleaned the public reads at Q25 with fastp, built clones with MiXCR and kept in-frame beta chains. Identical CDR3 proteins give one entry, which carries the most common genes and DNA. In this sample the table shows 110,000 to 150,000 distinct CDR3 sequences, approximately 30% of which occur a single time. Roughly half of the sample rests with the top ten. Reading the label with the study, this specimen's treatment or condition is: in vitro stimulation with specific CMV peptide epitopes to enrich CMV-specific T cells. This specimen consisted of CD8+ T cells from cultured PBMCs, obtained from culture after CMV antigen stimulation. These receptors were obtained from a human donor in good health (CMV status not recorded). Some clones in this sample may be carry-over from other donors' samples.

This clonotype has only a few counts. The chain uses TRBV19 and TRBJ2-7, with D perhaps TRBD1 (5 bases). From germline, CDR1 is LNHDA and CDR2 SQIVND (reference sequence). Trimming stripped 5 bases from V and 2 bases from J, with 10 bases between. This CDR3 is 13 amino acids long. CDR3 bases: TGTGCCAGTAGTCCAGGGTATACCTACGAGCAGTACTTC. Residues: CASSPGYTYEQYF.

The chain employs TRBV12-3 or TRBV12-4 and TRBJ2-5; D ambiguous. CDR3 length: 13 amino acids. Between the trimmed V and J ends, which lost 6 bases and 7 bases, there was a span of 15 bases. CDR3 loop: CASSPGWGATQYF. The CDR3 DNA follows: TGTGCCAGCAGCCCTGGGTGGGGTGCGACCCAGTACTTC.

The CDR3 DNA follows: TGCAGTGCTAGAGAGGGGACTGAAGCTTTCTTT. The encoded protein is CSAREGTEAFF. The chain recombines TRBV20-1 with TRBJ1-1; no clear D. The ends were cut back, 0 bases at V and 5 bases at J, with 4 bases in the middle. This CDR3 is built from 11 residues. Germline CDR1 and CDR2: DFQATT and SNEGSKA (reference sequence).

In this sample, this clonotype turned up many times. This chain uses TRBV29-1 with TRBJ2-4; D perhaps matches TRBD1 (6 bases). Per the germline V gene, CDR1 is SQVTM and CDR2 is ANQGSEA. The CDR3 spans 13 residues. V was clipped by 6 bases and J by 3 bases, with 12 bases between them. The CDR3 DNA reads as TGCAGCGTCAGGGACATCGTCAAAAACATTCAGTACTTC. This codes for CSVRDIVKNIQYF.

The chain is built from TRBV4-1 and TRBJ1-2, with D unresolved. V shed 3 bases and J shed 4 bases, with 9 bases lying between them. Germline V CDR1 and CDR2: MGHRA, YSYEKL. This CDR3 spans 13 amino acids. This CDR3 reads CASSQAAAYGYTF. For the CDR3, the DNA is TGCGCCAGCAGCCAGGCCGCTGCCTATGGCTACACCTTC.

This clonotype showed up just a few times. The chain recombines TRBV7-8 with TRBJ2-1, with TRBD2 as a possible D gene (6 bases). The CDR3 totals 15 residues. The V gene lost 5 bases and the J gene lost 5 bases, with 16 bases spanning the gap. Germline CDR1 and CDR2: SGHVS and FQNEAQ. The CDR3 DNA reads as TGTGCCAGCAGCCCCCGGGAGTTCTCAAACAATGAGCAGTTCTTC. It specifies CASSPREFSNNEQFF.

This clonotype was counted between two and nine times. This chain connects TRBV19 to TRBJ1-3; TRBD1 might be the D (5 bases). V was shortened by 3 bases and J by 4 bases, with 10 bases between the two germline ends. This CDR3 spans 14 amino acids. Germline V gene data show CDR1 as LNHDA and CDR2 as SQIVND (reference sequence). For the CDR3, the DNA is TGTGCCAGTAGTATCGACAGTTGGGGAAACACCATATATTTT. Translating gives CASSIDSWGNTIYF.

In DNA, the CDR3 is TGTGCCATCAGTGAGACAGGGAATAATTCACCCCTCCACTTT. It specifies CAISETGNNSPLHF. The chain employs TRBV10-3 and TRBJ1-6; TRBD1 is a possible D gene (6 bases). The CDR3 extends over 14 amino acids. V was clipped by 2 bases and J by 5 bases, with 7 bases between them. In germline, CDR1 is ENHRY, CDR2 SYGVKD.

The chain employs TRBV7-2 and TRBJ2-7, with a tentative D call TRBD2 (6 bases). This CDR3 is built from 15 residues. V lost 4 bases and J 3 bases, leaving 16 bases between the germline ends. Per the germline V gene, CDR1 is SGHTA and CDR2 is FQGNSA. This chain's CDR3 is CASSSSTGGGYEQYF. The CDR3 DNA follows: TGTGCCAGCAGCTCCTCGACCGGGGGAGGCTACGAGCAGTACTTC.

The V call is TRBV7-6, the J call TRBJ1-1; maybe TRBD1 (5 bases). The ends were cut back, 5 bases at V and 5 bases at J, with 15 bases in the middle. Germline values: CDR1 SGHVS, CDR2 FNYEAQ. The CDR3 consists of 14 residues. The CDR3 spells CASSHGAKGTEAFF. In nucleotides, the CDR3 is TGTGCCAGCAGCCACGGGGCCAAGGGGACTGAAGCTTTCTTT.

The chain employs TRBV20-1 and TRBJ2-3; no reliable D call. Trimming pared 4 bases from V and 6 bases from J, leaving 5 bases between. CDR3 length equals 10 residues. The germline CDR1 and CDR2 sequences are DFQATT and SNEGSKA (reference sequence). The CDR3 loop reads CSATSDTQYF. The DNA of the CDR3 is TGCAGTGCTACAAGCGATACGCAGTATTTT.

J is TRBJ2-1 and V is TRBV7-2; TRBD1 matches 8 bases. This CDR3 has 18 amino acids. With V trimmed by 2 bases and J by 2 bases, 11 bases remained unmatched. The germline V gene has CDR1 SGHTA and CDR2 FQGNSA. CDR3 region: CASSLSTGAITPYNEQFF. CDR3 in DNA: TGTGCCAGCAGCTTATCGACAGGGGCTATAACACCCTACAATGAGCAGTTCTTC.

V usage is TRBV7-9 and J usage is TRBJ2-3; 8 bases are a match to TRBD1. The CDR3 runs to 16 residues. V trimming: 7 bases; J trimming: 2 bases; junction bases outside the gene matches: 11. Germline loops: CDR1 SEHNR, CDR2 FQNEAQ (reference sequence). The CDR3 DNA is TGTGCCAGCAACGACCCCGGGACAGGCGTCACAGATACGCAGTATTTT. Its translation: CASNDPGTGVTDTQYF. Filled out from reference TRBV7-9 and TRBJ2-3, the complete variable domain reads DTGVSQNPRHKITKRGQNVTFRCDPISEHNRLYWYRQTLGQGPEFLTYFQNEAQLEKSRLLSDRFSAERPKGSFSTLEIQRTEQGDSAMYLCASNDPGTGVTDTQYFGPGTRLTVL.

The CDR3 nucleotides are TGTGCCAGCAGTTACGACAGGGAGCAAGGGAACACTGAAGCTTTCTTT. This codes for CASSYDREQGNTEAFF. The rearrangement links TRBV6-6 to TRBJ1-1, with TRBD1 identical over 7 bases. The J segment lost 1 base and the V segment lost 2 bases, leaving 7 bases of the junction unmatched. The CDR3 length is 16 residues. Germline assignment: CDR1 MNHNY and CDR2 SVGAGI (reference sequence).

The rearrangement links TRBV28 to TRBJ1-6, with D possibly matching TRBD1 (5 bases). This CDR3 spans 14 amino acids. With 5 bases removed from V and 8 bases from J, the gap between germline ends came to 13 bases. Germline CDR1 MDHEN, CDR2 SYDVKM. As DNA, the CDR3 is TGTGCCAGCAGTCTTCGGGGGGGAGATTCACCCCTCCACTTT. This codes for CASSLRGGDSPLHF.

This clonotype was recorded many times. The rearrangement uses TRBV7-8 and TRBJ2-1; D possibly corresponds to TRBD1 (6 bases). Trimming cost V 1 base and J 3 bases, with 13 bases left between them. Germline V gives CDR1 SGHVS, CDR2 FQNEAQ. The CDR3 runs 16 residues. CDR3 in DNA: TGTGCCAGCAGCTTAGAGGACAGTTCTTACTACAATGAGCAGTTCTTC. Translated: CASSLEDSSYYNEQFF.

CDR3 sequence reads: CASSLLGGPSYEQYF. CDR3 coding DNA: TGCGCCAGCAGCTTACTCGGGGGGCCCTCCTACGAGCAGTACTTC. V is TRBV5-1 and J is TRBJ2-7; the D gene is possibly TRBD2 (7 bases). Germline V gene lookup returns CDR1 SGHRS and CDR2 YFSETQ. The CDR3 contains 15 residues. V shed 2 bases and J shed 0 bases, with 12 bases lying between them.

The chain has TRBV10-2 and TRBJ2-2; D ambiguous. V was clipped by 8 bases and J by 4 bases, with 8 bases between them. This CDR3 is 12 amino acids long. Germline V lookup: CDR1 WSHSY, CDR2 SAAADI. CDR3 sequence reads: CASCHSTGELFF. For the CDR3, the DNA is TGCGCCAGCTGCCACAGCACCGGGGAGCTGTTTTTT.

As for this clonotype: Its ends do not fully match the called genes, so a read error is possible. The gene calls are TRBV5-6 and TRBJ2-1; D is ambiguous. This CDR3 is 11 amino acids long. The germline V gene has CDR1 SGHDT and CDR2 YYEEEE. The chain's CDR3 is CASTLIGEQFF. The CDR3 coding sequence is TGTGCCAGCACCTTGATCGGGGAGCAGTTCTTC.

This clonotype turned up a few times. The V gene is TRBV3-1, the J gene TRBJ2-1; D gene uncertain. Trimming pared 4 bases from V and 7 bases from J, leaving 14 bases between. CDR3 length: 14 residues. CDR1 LGHDT and CDR2 YNNKEL come from the germline V gene (reference sequence). DNA for the CDR3: TGTGCCAGCAGCCCCTATGTAGGGTCGAATGAGCAGTTCTTC. Amino acids: CASSPYVGSNEQFF.